A single sample is the source of the 19 T cell receptor beta chains below, sequenced in a study of technical replicates of blood from a handful of donors. Using immunoSEQ multiplex PCR, the repertoire was profiled, and TCRdb retains in-frame clones only, with some absent. The sample consists of around 58,000 clones, approximately 87% of them appearing once. The sample taken for sequencing was PBMCs. The receptors come from a human donor in good health. Some clones in this sample may be carry-over from other donors' samples.

This chain joins TRBV12-5 and TRBJ2-3; D perhaps matches TRBD1 (6 bases). This CDR3 spans 15 amino acids. Trimming took 0 bases from V and 9 from J, leaving 16 bases between them. Germline assignment: CDR1 LGHNT and CDR2 FRNRAP. The CDR3 DNA reads as TGTGCTAGTGGTTTGGTACTAGTGGACAGCCTCACGCAGTATTTT. This encodes CASGLVLVDSLTQYF.

The chain joins TRBV29-1 to TRBJ2-5; 10 bases fit TRBD1. The CDR3 has 13 residues. The V and J ends lost 5 bases and 5 bases, in that order; junction bases with no gene match: 5. Germline V CDR1 and CDR2: SQVTM, ANQGSEA. The CDR3 DNA is TGCAGCGTTCGACAGGGGGCGTCGGAGACCCAGTACTTC. It is translated as CSVRQGASETQYF.

The rearrangement uses TRBV18 and TRBJ1-3; 7 bases are a match to TRBD1. Germline CDR1 KGHSH, CDR2 LQKENI. The trim removed 3 bases at V and 8 bases at J, leaving 7 bases unmatched. The CDR3 length is 14 residues. The CDR3 protein is CASSPGTAGDTIYF. The CDR3, as DNA: TGTGCCAGCTCACCCGGGACAGCCGGCGACACCATATATTTT.

In DNA form, the CDR3 reads TGTGCCAGTAGTATAGTATCCCGGTGGCCTGGACAGGGTCTTACTGAAGCTTTCTTT. It translates to CASSIVSRWPGQGLTEAFF. The rearrangement uses TRBV19 and TRBJ1-1; 8 bases align to TRBD1. Germline V CDR1 and CDR2: LNHDA, SQIVND (reference sequence). The CDR3 is 19 residues long. V lost 1 base, J lost 5 bases, and 18 bases stayed unmatched.

CDR3 nucleotides: TGTGCCAGCAGCTTTTCCGAGGATTCACCCCTCCACTTT. Its protein product is CASSFSEDSPLHF. V gene TRBV5-5 combines with J gene TRBJ1-6; D ambiguous. The CDR3 has 13 amino acids. The germline V and J ends were trimmed by 2 bases and 8 bases, with 8 bases remaining between them. Germline-derived CDR1 and CDR2 are SGHKS and YYEKEE (reference sequence).

This clone came up once. V usage is TRBV5-1 and J usage is TRBJ2-1, with no clear D. The V gene's germline CDR1 is SGHRS and CDR2 YFSETQ. The CDR3 sequence is 15 residues long. The germline V and J ends were trimmed by 1 base and 6 bases, with 14 bases remaining between them. DNA for the CDR3: TGCGCCAGCAGCTTGCCCCGCGGTGGTAGCAATGAGCAGTTCTTC. This encodes CASSLPRGGSNEQFF.

The rearrangement links TRBV30 to TRBJ1-5; tentatively, D is TRBD1 (6 bases). V was shortened by 3 bases and J by 9 bases, with 15 bases between the two germline ends. The V gene's germline CDR1 is GTSNPN and CDR2 SVGIG (reference sequence). There are 13 residues in the CDR3. DNA of the CDR3: TGTGCCTGGAGAGGGGACACCATCTCGCCCCAGCATTTT. It translates to CAWRGDTISPQHF.

The V call is TRBV5-1, the J call TRBJ2-2; D possibly corresponds to TRBD2 (6 bases). There are 15 residues in the CDR3. V lost 3 bases, J lost 6 bases, and 15 bases lay in between. Looked up from germline, CDR1 is SGHRS and CDR2 is YFSETQ. CDR3 sequence reads: CASSSGGPESGELFF. The DNA of the CDR3 is TGCGCCAGCAGCTCCGGGGGACCGGAGTCCGGGGAGCTGTTTTTT.

The chain carries TRBV21-1 and TRBJ1-2; the D call of TRBD1 is as the table states it, not checked on the DNA. TRBV21-1 is assigned pseudogene status. CDR3 length: 16 amino acids. The CDR3, as DNA: TGTGCCAGCAGCAAAGCGCGGAACAGGGGCTACTATGGCTACACCTTC. Its translation is CASSKARNRGYYGYTF.

This clone was detected once. J is TRBJ2-7 and V is TRBV4-1; D gene ambiguous. Trimming stripped 6 bases from V and 2 bases from J, with 14 bases between. This CDR3 is 14 amino acids long. The V gene's germline CDR1 is MGHRA and CDR2 YSYEKL. The CDR3 coding sequence is TGCGCCAGCAGTTCGGTGGCAGGAACCTACGAGCAGTACTTC. Residues: CASSSVAGTYEQYF.

This chain joins TRBV6-5 and TRBJ2-7, with D possibly TRBD2 on 7 matching bases. Trimming stripped 4 bases from V and 1 base from J, with 14 bases between. The length of the CDR3 is 15 residues. Germline V gives CDR1 MNHEY, CDR2 SVGAGI. CDR3 sequence reads: CASSFTRGASYEQYF. CDR3 DNA: TGTGCCAGCAGTTTTACACGGGGGGCTTCCTACGAGCAGTACTTC.

V gene TRBV18 combines with J gene TRBJ1-5, with TRBD1 identical over 10 bases. The germline gives CDR1 KGHSH, CDR2 LQKENI. The CDR3 is made up of 15 amino acids. V was clipped by 2 bases and J by 6 bases; unmatched bases: 4. CDR3 sequence: CASSPGDRGSQPQHF. As DNA, the CDR3 is TGTGCCAGCTCACCAGGGGACAGGGGCAGTCAGCCCCAGCATTTT.

Details on this clone: This same CDR3 is encoded by further DNA sequences in the sample. The gene calls are TRBV19 and TRBJ2-5, with a possible D match to TRBD1 (6 bases). The V gene lost 9 bases and the J gene lost 4 bases, with 12 bases spanning the gap. Germline lookup yields CDR1 LNHDA and CDR2 SQIVND (reference sequence). The length of the CDR3 is 12 residues. The CDR3 nucleotides are TGTGCCAGCCGACAGGCGGGAGAGACCCAGTACTTC. Protein sequence: CASRQAGETQYF.

The chain couples TRBV7-6 to TRBJ2-3; 12 nucleotides match TRBD2. Trimming took 5 bases from V and 5 from J; bases not matched to a gene: 14. This CDR3 has 18 residues. The germline V gene has CDR1 SGHVS and CDR2 FNYEAQ. The CDR3 loop reads CASSPRRASGRAGDTQYF. CDR3 nucleotide sequence: TGTGCCAGCAGCCCAAGGAGAGCTAGCGGGAGGGCCGGAGATACGCAGTATTTT.

The rearrangement links TRBV5-1 to TRBJ2-1; the match to TRBD2 covers 10 bases. After removal of 0 bases from V and 4 bases from J, the junction contained 4 bases not matched to a gene. Germline V lookup: CDR1 SGHRS, CDR2 YFSETQ. The CDR3 has 16 residues. The CDR3 spells CASSLAASGGYNEQFF. CDR3 DNA sequence: TGCGCCAGCAGCTTGGCGGCTAGCGGGGGTTACAATGAGCAGTTCTTC. The whole variable domain, remainder taken from reference TRBV5-1 and TRBJ2-1, is KAGVTQTPRYLIKTRGQQVTLSCSPISGHRSVSWYQQTPGQGLQFLFEYFSETQRNKGNFPGRFSGRQFSNSRSEMNVSTLELGDSALYLCASSLAASGGYNEQFFGPGTRLTVL.

The V gene is TRBV4-2, the J gene TRBJ1-2; TRBD1 matches 10 bases. V was pared by 1 base and J by 4 bases, with 3 bases of the junction left unmatched. CDR1 is LGHNA, CDR2 YNFKEQ, per germline. The CDR3 runs 15 residues. The DNA of the CDR3 is TGTGCCAGCAGCCAAGGACAGGGGGCGGGCTATGGCTACACCTTC. Its protein is CASSQGQGAGYGYTF.

This clone showed up just once. This chain uses TRBV7-9 with TRBJ2-5; D is unresolved. Looked up from germline, CDR1 is SEHNR and CDR2 is FQNEAQ (reference sequence). Trimming shortened V by 3 bases and J by 4 bases, and 6 bases separated the two germline ends. CDR3 length: 12 residues. CDR3: CASSFASETQYF. Written as DNA, the CDR3 is TGTGCCAGCAGCTTTGCGTCAGAGACCCAGTACTTC. The full variable domain, in which reference TRBV7-9 and TRBJ2-5 provide the parts outside the CDR3, is DTGVSQNPRHKITKRGQNVTFRCDPISEHNRLYWYRQTLGQGPEFLTYFQNEAQLEKSRLLSDRFSAERPKGSFSTLEIQRTEQGDSAMYLCASSFASETQYFGPGTRLLVL.

The gene calls are TRBV4-1 and TRBJ2-5, with D possibly TRBD2 on 7 matching bases. The CDR3 has 19 residues. Trimming stripped 0 bases from V and 1 base from J, with 21 bases between. From germline, CDR1 is MGHRA and CDR2 YSYEKL. The CDR3 bases are TGCGCCAGCAGCCAAGATTGGGGGCAAGCGGGGCCTGCCCAAGAGACCCAGTACTTC. This encodes CASSQDWGQAGPAQETQYF.

The chain links TRBV2 to TRBJ2-6; D might be TRBD1 (6 bases). V shed 8 bases and J shed 2 bases, with 16 bases lying between them. The germline V gene has CDR1 SNHLY and CDR2 FYNNEI. The CDR3 loop spans 16 amino acids. The CDR3 reads CASGGQRGTGANVLTF. Here the CDR3 DNA reads TGTGCCAGCGGTGGCCAGAGGGGGACTGGGGCCAACGTCCTGACTTTC. Drawing the rest from reference TRBV2 and TRBJ2-6, the complete variable domain is EPEVTQTPSHQVTQMGQEVILRCVPISNHLYFYWYRQILGQKVEFLVSFYNNEISEKSEIFDDQFSVERPDGSNFTLKIRSTKLEDSAMYFCASGGQRGTGANVLTFGAGSRLTVL.